This T cell receptor (beta chain) originates from a study of T-cell memory formation after mild COVID-19. This clonotype has more than one count but fewer than ten. Antigen: not known. TCRdb itself ran the 5' RACE reads through MiXCR, one entry per CDR3 protein. This sample has 110,000 to 150,000 distinct CDR3 sequences, with approximately 25% found just once. Study findings and constraints: For contracting clones, CD4+ ones sat mainly in CM and EM, CD8+ in EMRA.

CDR3 length: 16 residues. Trimming at V came to 0 bases and at J to 8 bases, leaving 8 bases not matched to a gene. The V gene's germline CDR1 is LGHNA and CDR2 YSLEER. The chain uses TRBV4-3 and TRBJ2-1; 9 bases fit TRBD1. This clonotype was obtained from an adult woman who had mild COVID-19 (a few samples of this study predate the infection). Cell type and time point are not known. Sequences were obtained from PBMCs or a T cell subset sorted from them (not recorded which). The CDR3: CASSQEGTGRWDEQFF. The CDR3 DNA sequence: TGCGCCAGCAGCCAAGAGGGGACAGGGAGGTGGGATGAGCAGTTCTTC.